This passage covers 12 T cell receptor beta chains from one sample sequenced in a study of cytomegalovirus exposure and HLA in healthy donors. PCR used 60 Vbeta primers and 13 Jbeta primers. Data came from immunoSEQ multiplex PCR; TCRdb stores just in-frame clones and leaves some out. The table records roughly 160,000 clones, roughly 80% of them present only once. The sequenced material came from PBMCs. These receptors came from a man younger than 45 in good health and CMV-seronegative.

This clone was picked up a small number of times. The gene calls are TRBV9 and TRBJ2-7; 8 nucleotides agree with TRBD2. V lost 0 bases and J lost 6; bases outside the gene matches: 8. This CDR3 is 15 amino acids long. The V gene's germline CDR1 is SGDLS and CDR2 YYNGEE. The CDR3 region is CASSVGLAGQIEQYF. The CDR3 DNA reads as TGTGCCAGCAGCGTAGGCCTAGCGGGCCAAATCGAGCAGTACTTC. Drawing the rest from reference TRBV9 and TRBJ2-7, the complete variable domain is DSGVTQTPKHLITATGQRVTLRCSPRSGDLSVYWYQQSLDQGLQFLIQYYNGEERAKGNILERFSAQQFPDLHSELNLSSLELGDSALYFCASSVGLAGQIEQYFGPGTRLTVT.

This chain uses TRBV6-6 with TRBJ1-1; TRBD1 matches at 8 bases. Germline V gene data show CDR1 as MNHNY and CDR2 as SVGAGI (reference sequence). V lost 2 bases, J lost 10 bases, and 6 bases stayed unmatched. CDR3 length equals 13 residues. The CDR3 DNA reads as TGTGCCAGCAGTTACCCAGGGGGCGCGGGAGCTTTCTTT. Its protein is CASSYPGGAGAFF.

The chain carries TRBV7-8 and TRBJ2-7, with a tentative D call TRBD2 (5 bases). Germline V lookup: CDR1 SGHVS, CDR2 FQNEAQ. The V end was cut by 5 bases, the J end by 2 bases, with 13 bases between. CDR3 length: 14 amino acids. The CDR3 is CASSGRTLTYEQYF. In DNA form, the CDR3 reads TGTGCCAGCAGCGGACGGACTTTAACCTACGAGCAGTACTTC.

The rearrangement uses TRBV6-1 and TRBJ1-1; D remains unclear. The germline gives CDR1 MNHNS, CDR2 SASEGT. Trimming pared 1 base from V and 3 bases from J, leaving 15 bases between. This CDR3 has 16 residues. This chain's CDR3 is CASSEGKGARDTEAFF. In nucleotides, the CDR3 is TGTGCCAGCAGTGAAGGGAAAGGCGCCCGGGACACTGAAGCTTTCTTT.

V usage is TRBV5-1 and J usage is TRBJ2-7; 11 nucleotides match TRBD2. V trimming: 3 bases; J trimming: 4 bases; junction bases outside the gene matches: 3. Looked up from germline, CDR1 is SGHRS and CDR2 is YFSETQ. CDR3 length equals 14 residues. As DNA, the CDR3 is TGCGCCAGCAGCTCCACTAGCGGGAGTTACGAGCAGTACTTC. It codes for CASSSTSGSYEQYF.

In this sample, this clone turned up once. The rearrangement links TRBV20-1 to TRBJ2-1; D unresolved. The CDR3 is made up of 11 amino acids. V lost 6 bases to trimming and J lost 6 bases, with 9 bases between them. Per the germline V gene, CDR1 is DFQATT and CDR2 is SNEGSKA (reference sequence). CDR3 protein: CSATEVNEQFF. CDR3 nucleotide sequence: TGCAGTGCCACCGAGGTCAATGAGCAGTTCTTC.

V is TRBV28 and J is TRBJ1-1; 7 bases fit TRBD1. The CDR3 runs 13 residues. Per the germline V gene, CDR1 is MDHEN and CDR2 is SYDVKM. The V and J ends lost 2 bases and 10 bases, in that order; junction bases with no gene match: 7. Here the CDR3 reads CASSLRRGRGAFF. The CDR3 nucleotides are TGTGCCAGCAGTTTAAGGAGGGGGCGGGGAGCTTTCTTT.

This chain uses TRBV4-2 with TRBJ2-1; 8 bases fit TRBD2. Germline values: CDR1 LGHNA, CDR2 YNFKEQ. The V segment lost 3 bases and the J segment 4 bases; nucleotides outside the gene matches: 8. The CDR3 is 16 residues long. This CDR3 is CASSQPGLGRYNEQFF. Written as DNA, the CDR3 is TGTGCCAGCAGCCAGCCGGGACTAGGTCGATACAATGAGCAGTTCTTC.

The chain has TRBV28 and TRBJ2-7; 14 positions match TRBD2. Germline trimming cut 5 bases from V and 4 bases from J; bases unmatched to any gene: 10. CDR3 length: 17 residues. CDR1 is MDHEN, CDR2 SYDVKM, per germline. The CDR3 sequence is CASSPRLAGGPRYEQYF. CDR3 nucleotides: TGTGCCAGCAGTCCGAGACTAGCGGGGGGGCCAAGGTACGAGCAGTACTTC.

The chain couples TRBV7-6 to TRBJ1-2; TRBD1 agrees at 8 bases. V shed 2 bases and J 4 bases; nucleotides not matched to a gene: 6. CDR1 SGHVS and CDR2 FNYEAQ come from the germline V gene. The CDR3 has 15 residues. The CDR3 region has the DNA TGTGCCAGCAGCTTAAGAACCGGGACAGGCTATGGCTACACCTTC. Residues: CASSLRTGTGYGYTF.

The chain links TRBV5-5 to TRBJ1-6, with 8 nucleotides matching TRBD1. CDR3 length equals 13 residues. After removal of 4 bases from V and 13 bases from J, the junction contained 7 bases not matched to a gene. The V gene's germline CDR1 is SGHKS and CDR2 YYEKEE (reference sequence). CDR3 in amino acids: CASSVVTGGPLHF. CDR3 DNA sequence: TGTGCCAGCAGCGTAGTAACAGGGGGGCCCCTCCACTTT.

This chain connects TRBV14 to TRBJ2-1; 8 nucleotides agree with TRBD2. In germline, CDR1 is SGHDN, CDR2 FVKESK. The CDR3 extends over 15 amino acids. V dropped 0 bases and J dropped 12; count of bases not matched to a gene: 10. CDR3: CASSQESSGELGQFF. DNA of the CDR3: TGTGCCAGCAGCCAAGAAAGTAGCGGGGAGCTAGGGCAGTTCTTC. Complete variable domain (other parts from reference TRBV14 and TRBJ2-1): EAGVTQFPSHSVIEKGQTVTLRCDPISGHDNLYWYRRVMGKEIKFLLHFVKESKQDESGMPNNRFLAERTGGTYSTLKVQPAELEDSGVYFCASSQESSGELGQFFGPGTRLTVL.